This T cell receptor beta chain was sequenced for a study of regulatory T cells in long-lasting Graves disease. The CDR3 has 15 amino acids. V was clipped by 4 bases and J by 7 bases; unmatched bases: 10. CDR1 and CDR2 (germline): SGDLS, YYNGEE. Combining iRepertoire HTBI primers with Arm-PCR of CDR3 regions, the authors built TCR beta libraries. MiXCR, run by TCRdb on the multiplex PCR reads, gives a single entry per CDR3 protein. The sample has more than 400,000 distinct CDR3 sequences, about 16% seen once; the top ten hold over 9%. The time point is: newly diagnosed GD, antithyroid drugs for less than 3 months. PBMCs provided the RNA from which the TCR library was made. Study-wide results and limits: The researchers studied only peripheral blood, not thyroid tissue.

This clonotype was seen only a few times. Its antigen remains unknown. The data also belong to a second study, concerning T cells in Graves' hyperthyroidism and ophthalmopathy. From that study: Among clonotypes expanded in thyroid above 0.001, most were also found in blood.

The sequence came from a man between 35 and 55 years old with Graves disease. The sequenced sample was peripheral blood mononuclear cells (PBMCs), obtained at new diagnosis, from a patient treated with antithyroid drugs. V usage is TRBV9 and J usage is TRBJ1-2; 10 bases are shared with TRBD1. The CDR3 sequence is CASSRRPGTGAGYTF. In DNA form, the CDR3 reads TGTGCCAGCAGCCGTAGACCGGGGACAGGGGCTGGCTACACCTTC.